The 15 T cell receptor beta chains in this list originate from one sample, sequenced in a study of control samples from healthy donors and cancer patients (TCRdb year 2020). The method was the immunoSEQ multiplex PCR assay. This immuneACCESS table, as held by TCRdb, lists in-frame sequences with V and J called but not all clones. Of the missing ones, under half trace to an unresolved V gene in checked studies; the others have no known cause. The sample records around 170,000 clones, more than 90% of which are singletons. 1.4% of the sample goes to the ten largest clones. What was sequenced was blood. The receptors come from a man younger than 45 in good health.

This chain connects TRBV12-3 or TRBV12-4 to TRBJ1-2; D is unclear. The CDR3 loop spans 11 amino acids. V gave up 6 bases and J gave up 8 bases, with 10 bases separating them. Here the CDR3 DNA reads TGTGCCAGCAGGGCACGGACCGGCTACACCTTC. Protein sequence: CASRARTGYTF.

The CDR3 DNA reads TGTGCCAGCAGCAGAACTAGCGTAACCGGGGAGCTGTTTTTT. Amino acids: CASSRTSVTGELFF. The rearrangement links TRBV21-1 to TRBJ2-2; the tabulated D call, TRBD2, remains unverified against the DNA. TRBV21-1 is listed as a pseudogene. The CDR3 consists of 14 residues.

The V call is TRBV25-1, the J call TRBJ2-7, with a tentative D call TRBD1 (6 bases). Deletions cut 6 bases from V and 0 bases from J, with 21 bases between. The CDR3 is 17 residues long. The germline V gene has CDR1 MGHDK and CDR2 SYGVNS. The CDR3 DNA is TGTGCCAGCAGGCCGTGGTCGGATCAGGGGAACTCCTACGAGCAGTACTTC. The encoded protein is CASRPWSDQGNSYEQYF.

This chain links TRBV29-1 with TRBJ2-7; no reliable D call. The V end lost 3 bases, the J end lost 0 bases, and 18 bases lay between the germline ends. Germline CDR1 and CDR2: SQVTM and ANQGSEA. This CDR3 has 16 residues. CDR3: CSVDTLERLGSYEQYF. The CDR3, as DNA: TGCAGCGTTGACACGCTTGAGAGGCTCGGCTCCTACGAGCAGTACTTC.

This chain joins TRBV25-1 and TRBJ1-1; no firm D call. Germline CDR1 MGHDK, CDR2 SYGVNS. V lost 4 bases and J 8 bases, leaving 8 bases between the germline ends. The CDR3 totals 11 residues. The CDR3 DNA reads TGTGCCAGCAGTGTAGAGCGGGAAGCTTTCTTT. Its protein is CASSVEREAFF.

V is TRBV7-9 and J is TRBJ1-2; D is ambiguous. This CDR3 comprises 14 residues. Germline CDR1 reads SEHNR; CDR2 reads FQNEAQ (reference sequence). The V end lost 4 bases, the J end lost 4 bases, and 13 bases lay between the germline ends. The CDR3 sequence: CASSSTGLTYGYTF. In DNA, the CDR3 is TGTGCCAGCAGCTCCACCGGACTCACCTATGGCTACACCTTC.

This clone was observed a single time. This chain links TRBV29-1 with TRBJ2-7; D is unresolved. CDR3 size: 12 residues. V was cut by 3 bases and J by 5 bases, with 11 bases left in between. From germline, CDR1 is SQVTM and CDR2 ANQGSEA. Here the CDR3 reads CSVDSGFHEQYF. CDR3 in DNA: TGCAGCGTTGATTCTGGCTTTCACGAGCAGTACTTC.

The chain couples TRBV3-1 (or the pseudogene TRBV3-2) to TRBJ1-3; D call uncertain. The CDR3 covers 15 residues. The V gene's germline CDR1 is LGHDT and CDR2 YNNKEL (reference sequence). Trimming removed 1 base at V and 1 base at J, with 8 bases between. The CDR3 reads CASSQVRSSGNTIYF. CDR3 nucleotides: TGTGCCAGCAGCCAAGTCAGAAGTTCTGGAAACACCATATATTTT.

The chain uses TRBV10-3 and TRBJ2-7, with D perhaps matching TRBD2 (6 bases). V lost 5 bases to trimming and J lost 3 bases, with 8 bases between them. Per germline, CDR1 ENHRY and CDR2 SYGVKD. This CDR3 spans 12 amino acids. The CDR3 region has the DNA TGTGCCATCAGTTGGGACTTCTACGAGCAGTACTTC. Translating gives CAISWDFYEQYF.

This rearrangement joins TRBV5-5 to TRBJ2-7, with a possible D match to TRBD2 (6 bases). V lost 1 base to trimming and J lost 2 bases, with 10 bases between them. The CDR3 contains 14 residues. CDR1 SGHKS and CDR2 YYEKEE come from the germline V gene (reference sequence). CDR3: CASSLWDSTYEQYF. The CDR3 nucleotides are TGTGCCAGCAGCTTGTGGGACTCGACCTACGAGCAGTACTTC. Based on the CDR3 plus reference TRBV5-5 and TRBJ2-7, the full variable domain is DAGVTQSPTHLIKTRGQQVTLRCSPISGHKSVSWYQQVLGQGPQFIFQYYEKEERGRGNFPDRFSARQFPNYSSELNVNALLLGDSALYLCASSLWDSTYEQYFGPGTRLTVT.

This chain connects TRBV12-3 or TRBV12-4 to TRBJ2-5, with a weak D call TRBD1 (5 bases). The CDR3 covers 13 residues. V shed 5 bases and J shed 5 bases, with 12 bases lying between them. Written as DNA, the CDR3 is TGTGCCAGCAGTATGGACACCAGGGAGACCCAGTACTTC. Encoded protein: CASSMDTRETQYF.

The V call is TRBV4-2, the J call TRBJ2-7; TRBD2 might be the D (5 bases). The germline CDR1 and CDR2 sequences are LGHNA and YNFKEQ. The V and J ends lost 1 base and 2 bases respectively, with 6 bases between them. The CDR3 contains 13 residues. The CDR3, as DNA: TGTGCCAGCAGCCAAGCGGGGACCTACGAGCAGTACTTC. Its protein is CASSQAGTYEQYF.

The rearrangement links TRBV18 to TRBJ2-5; D is possibly TRBD1 (5 bases). Germline CDR1 KGHSH, CDR2 LQKENI. Trimming stripped 3 bases from V and 5 bases from J, with 16 bases between. This CDR3 has 15 residues. Written as DNA, the CDR3 is TGTGCCAGCTCACCGCCGGGCAGGGTCATGGAGACCCAGTACTTC. The encoded protein is CASSPPGRVMETQYF.

The CDR3 nucleotides are TGTGCCAGCCGTTGGCAGGGCGGATACAATGAGCAGTTCTTC. Translating it yields CASRWQGGYNEQFF. This chain joins TRBV13 and TRBJ2-1, with D possibly matching TRBD1 (5 bases). The length of the CDR3 is 14 residues. Germline V gene sequence: CDR1 PRHDT, CDR2 FYEKMQ (reference sequence). The V gene lost 8 bases and the J gene lost 4 bases, with 15 bases spanning the gap.

This sequence joins TRBV18 and TRBJ1-1; D unclear. CDR3 length equals 15 residues. Trimming stripped 3 bases from V and 0 bases from J, with 11 bases between. Germline V gives CDR1 KGHSH, CDR2 LQKENI. As DNA, the CDR3 is TGTGCCAGCTCACCTAGAACAACAGTGAACACTGAAGCTTTCTTT. It specifies CASSPRTTVNTEAFF.